This T cell receptor beta chain came from a study of T cells in Graves' hyperthyroidism and ophthalmopathy. Study-level results: A model of 13 V-J pairs discriminated ophthalmopathy from stable hyperthyroidism.

Amplification of TCR beta CDR3 regions was performed using RNA transcripts as template. An initial round of RT-PCR targeting the TCR CDR3 relied on the HTBI primer set. TCRdb reanalysed the multiplex PCR reads using MiXCR and keeps one entry per CDR3 protein. The sample includes over 200,000 distinct CDR3 sequences, approximately 15% seen only once; the top ten take less than 15%. This clonotype was detected ten times or more. Its specificity is unknown. Sequencing input: blood. The source of this sequence is a woman aged 40 to 50 with Graves' hyperthyroidism that later progressed to Graves' ophthalmopathy.

CDR3 in amino acids: CAWGDLGAIEETQYF. The CDR3 DNA follows: TGTGCCTGGGGCGATCTGGGGGCGATTGAAGAGACCCAGTACTTC. This chain uses TRBV30 with TRBJ2-5; D might be TRBD1 (6 bases). The V gene's germline CDR1 is GTSNPN and CDR2 SVGIG (reference sequence). The V end was cut by 5 bases, the J end by 3 bases, with 19 bases between. CDR3 size: 15 residues.